The rows below give T cell receptor beta chains drawn from one sample of a study of T cell responses to AZD1222 COVID-19 vaccine. Assay used: immunoSEQ multiplex PCR; TCRdb lists only in-frame clones, some missing. The sample contains approximately 200,000 clones, approximately 90% of which appear only once. The sample here was peripheral blood, taken 28 days after the second AZD1222 dose. These receptors were collected from an adult who received the AZD1222 COVID-19 vaccine. The CDR3 runs from the conserved cysteine through the conserved F or W. A D gene is named only where the DNA matches it firmly. For some rows the clone size is stated as once, few or many, or as a class when expanded; others skip it.

d_gene: TRBD1; j_gene: TRBJ2-7; v_gene: TRBV5-1; abundance: NA; CDR3nt: TGCGCCAGCAGCTTAGGGGGCGTAAACGAGCAGTACTTC; CDR3aa: CASSLGGVNEQYF
d_gene: NA; j_gene: TRBJ2-6; v_gene: TRBV28; abundance: NA; CDR3nt: TGTGCCACTCGGCCCCCTGGGGCCAACGTCCTGACTTTC; CDR3aa: CATRPPGANVLTF
d_gene: NA; j_gene: TRBJ2-7; v_gene: TRBV7-9; abundance: few; CDR3nt: TGTGCCAGCAGCTTAGGATGGGACGAGCAGTACTTC; CDR3aa: CASSLGWDEQYF
d_gene: NA; j_gene: TRBJ1-6; v_gene: TRBV15; abundance: few; CDR3nt: TGTGCCACCAGCTCAGGAGGGGATTCACCCCTCCACTTT; CDR3aa: CATSSGGDSPLHF
d_gene: NA; j_gene: TRBJ2-5; v_gene: TRBV30; abundance: once; CDR3nt: TGTGCCTGGAGTCCCCTTTACGTAGTGAGCGGCGGCCTACAAGAGACCCAGTACTTC; CDR3aa: CAWSPLYVVSGGLQETQYF
d_gene: TRBD2; j_gene: TRBJ2-1; v_gene: TRBV11-2; abundance: NA; CDR3nt: TGTGCCAGCAGCCTCGGACTAGCCTACAATGAGCAGTTCTTC; CDR3aa: CASSLGLAYNEQFF
d_gene: TRBD1; j_gene: TRBJ1-2; v_gene: TRBV27; abundance: NA; CDR3nt: TGTGCCAGCAGCCCACTCGTCCGGGACAGGGTGAAACCCAACTATGGCTACACCTTC; CDR3aa: CASSPLVRDRVKPNYGYTF
d_gene: NA; j_gene: TRBJ1-4; v_gene: TRBV28; abundance: NA; CDR3nt: TGTGCCAGCAGTCCCCCGGGGCGGGGAGAAAAACTGTTTTTT; CDR3aa: CASSPPGRGEKLFF
d_gene: NA; j_gene: TRBJ2-1; v_gene: TRBV6-1; abundance: NA; CDR3nt: TGTGCCAGCAGTGAATTTGGGGAGAATGAGCAGTTCTTC; CDR3aa: CASSEFGENEQFF
d_gene: NA; j_gene: TRBJ1-1; v_gene: TRBV3-1/TRBV3-2; abundance: NA; CDR3nt: TGTGCCAGCAGCCAGTATCAGGGGTTGAACACTGAAGCTTTCTTT; CDR3aa: CASSQYQGLNTEAFF
d_gene: NA; j_gene: TRBJ2-3; v_gene: TRBV29-1; abundance: NA; CDR3nt: TGCAGCGTTCGGACAGTCACAGATACGCAGTATTTT; CDR3aa: CSVRTVTDTQYF
d_gene: TRBD2; j_gene: TRBJ2-7; v_gene: TRBV4-2; abundance: NA; CDR3nt: TGTGCCAGCAGCCAAGATTGGGTGCGGGAGACCTACGAGCAGTACTTC; CDR3aa: CASSQDWVRETYEQYF
d_gene: NA; j_gene: TRBJ1-5; v_gene: TRBV2; abundance: NA; CDR3nt: TGTGCCAGCAGTGAAAACCCCCATCTCGGGACTGAGGAGCATTTT; CDR3aa: CASSENPHLGTEEHF
d_gene: NA; j_gene: TRBJ2-7; v_gene: TRBV2; abundance: NA; CDR3nt: TGTGCCAGCAGTGAAGCTGCCCACTACGAGCAGTACTTC; CDR3aa: CASSEAAHYEQYF
d_gene: NA; j_gene: TRBJ1-5; v_gene: TRBV24-1; abundance: NA; CDR3nt: TGTGCCACCAGTGATTCGCTGGGGCCCCAGCATTTT; CDR3aa: CATSDSLGPQHF
d_gene: TRBD2; j_gene: TRBJ2-3; v_gene: TRBV15; abundance: once; CDR3nt: TGTGCCACCAGCAGAGCTGCACTAGCGGGAGGAGATACGCAGTATTTT; CDR3aa: CATSRAALAGGDTQYF
d_gene: TRBD2; j_gene: TRBJ2-1; v_gene: TRBV28; abundance: NA; CDR3nt: TGTGCCAGCAGTTCGGGGACTGGCACTAGCGGGAGGGCCAGGGGCTACAATGAGCAGTTCTTC; CDR3aa: CASSSGTGTSGRARGYNEQFF
d_gene: NA; j_gene: TRBJ2-1; v_gene: TRBV15; abundance: NA; CDR3nt: TGTGCCACCAGCAGACCTGTAAATGAGCAGTTCTTC; CDR3aa: CATSRPVNEQFF
d_gene: NA; j_gene: TRBJ2-7; v_gene: TRBV11-3; abundance: NA; CDR3nt: TGTGCCAGCAGCTTAGCGGGGCCCTCCTACGAGCAGTACTTC; CDR3aa: CASSLAGPSYEQYF
d_gene: NA; j_gene: TRBJ2-2; v_gene: TRBV19; abundance: NA; CDR3nt: TGTGCCGGGGGGTTGGGGAACACCGGGGAGCTGTTTTTT; CDR3aa: CAGGLGNTGELFF
d_gene: NA; j_gene: TRBJ1-2; v_gene: TRBV10-2; abundance: NA; CDR3nt: TGCGCCAGCAACGGCGGGAACTATGGCTACACCTTC; CDR3aa: CASNGGNYGYTF
d_gene: NA; j_gene: TRBJ2-7; v_gene: TRBV5-1; abundance: NA; CDR3nt: TGCGCCAGCAGCCCAGCCCCGGGGGCCTACGAGCAGTACTTC; CDR3aa: CASSPAPGAYEQYF
d_gene: NA; j_gene: TRBJ2-7; v_gene: TRBV10-2; abundance: NA; CDR3nt: TGCGCCAGCAGTGATACGGATACCTACGAGCAGTACTTC; CDR3aa: CASSDTDTYEQYF
d_gene: TRBD2; j_gene: TRBJ2-1; v_gene: TRBV7-3; abundance: NA; CDR3nt: TGTGCCAGCAGCTTACTTGCGGGAGTCTCCTACAATGAGCAGTTCTTC; CDR3aa: CASSLLAGVSYNEQFF
d_gene: NA; j_gene: TRBJ2-1; v_gene: TRBV5-1; abundance: once; CDR3nt: TGCGCCAGCAGCTTGCTAAGCGGGTTTAACAATGAGCAGTTCTTC; CDR3aa: CASSLLSGFNNEQFF
d_gene: NA; j_gene: TRBJ1-2; v_gene: TRBV3-1/TRBV3-2; abundance: NA; CDR3nt: TGTGCCAGCAGCCAAGATCCCAGACCTAACTATGGCTACACCTTC; CDR3aa: CASSQDPRPNYGYTF
d_gene: NA; j_gene: TRBJ1-1; v_gene: TRBV18; abundance: NA; CDR3nt: TGTGCCAGCTCACCCCCCTTTATGGCTGAAGCTTTCTTT; CDR3aa: CASSPPFMAEAFF
d_gene: NA; j_gene: TRBJ1-1; v_gene: TRBV19; abundance: few; CDR3nt: TGTGCCACGAGGGGGAACACTGAAGCTTTCTTT; CDR3aa: CATRGNTEAFF
d_gene: NA; j_gene: TRBJ2-7; v_gene: TRBV9; abundance: NA; CDR3nt: TGTGCCAGCAGCGTTGAGCAATTAGACTTCACTACCTACGAGCAGTACTTC; CDR3aa: CASSVEQLDFTTYEQYF
d_gene: TRBD2; j_gene: TRBJ2-2; v_gene: TRBV4-2; abundance: NA; CDR3nt: TGTGCCAGCAGCCAAGAGCACGGGAGGGGCACCGGGGAGCTGTTTTTT; CDR3aa: CASSQEHGRGTGELFF
d_gene: NA; j_gene: TRBJ1-1; v_gene: TRBV7-9; abundance: NA; CDR3nt: TGTGCCAGCAGCCCCGGGGGCAACACTGAAGCTTTCTTT; CDR3aa: CASSPGGNTEAFF
d_gene: TRBD1; j_gene: TRBJ1-2; v_gene: TRBV5-1; abundance: few; CDR3nt: TGCGCCAGCAGCTTGGGACAGGGAAACGGTGGCTACACCTTC; CDR3aa: CASSLGQGNGGYTF
d_gene: NA; j_gene: TRBJ2-5; v_gene: TRBV7-9; abundance: NA; CDR3nt: TGTGCCAGCAGCTTACCTTGGGGGAATCAAGAGACCCAGTACTTC; CDR3aa: CASSLPWGNQETQYF
d_gene: TRBD2; j_gene: TRBJ2-7; v_gene: TRBV11-2; abundance: NA; CDR3nt: TGTGCCAGCAGCTTAGCCCAGCGGGATTACGAGCAGTACTTC; CDR3aa: CASSLAQRDYEQYF
d_gene: TRBD2; j_gene: TRBJ2-2; v_gene: TRBV5-1; abundance: once; CDR3nt: TGCGCCAGCAGCATACTAGCGGGTGATAACACCGGGGAGCTGTTTTTT; CDR3aa: CASSILAGDNTGELFF
d_gene: NA; j_gene: TRBJ1-1; v_gene: TRBV7-8; abundance: NA; CDR3nt: TGTGCCAGCAGCTTAGTTGACACTGAAGCTTTCTTT; CDR3aa: CASSLVDTEAFF
d_gene: TRBD2; j_gene: TRBJ2-1; v_gene: TRBV24-1; abundance: NA; CDR3nt: TGTGCCACCAGTGACACAGGACTAGCGTACTCCTACAATGAGCAGTTCTTC; CDR3aa: CATSDTGLAYSYNEQFF
d_gene: TRBD2; j_gene: TRBJ2-7; v_gene: TRBV5-1; abundance: NA; CDR3nt: TGCGCCAGCAGCTCGGGACTACTCAGCTCCTACGAGCAGTACTTC; CDR3aa: CASSSGLLSSYEQYF
d_gene: TRBD1; j_gene: TRBJ2-7; v_gene: TRBV19; abundance: NA; CDR3nt: TGTGCCAGTAGTACCGGACAGGGGCCCTCCTACGAGCAGTACTTC; CDR3aa: CASSTGQGPSYEQYF
d_gene: NA; j_gene: TRBJ2-2; v_gene: TRBV18; abundance: few; CDR3nt: TGTGCCAGCTCACCATGGCCCTACACCGGGGAGCTGTTTTTT; CDR3aa: CASSPWPYTGELFF
d_gene: TRBD1; j_gene: TRBJ1-6; v_gene: TRBV4-2; abundance: few; CDR3nt: TGTGCCAGCAGCCAACTCGGGACAGTCTATAATTCACCCCTCCACTTT; CDR3aa: CASSQLGTVYNSPLHF
d_gene: NA; j_gene: TRBJ1-1; v_gene: TRBV5-1; abundance: NA; CDR3nt: TGCGCCAGCAGCTTGGTCCTGAACACTGAAGCTTTCTTT; CDR3aa: CASSLVLNTEAFF
d_gene: TRBD1; j_gene: TRBJ2-1; v_gene: TRBV7-2; abundance: NA; CDR3nt: TGTGCCAGCAGCCTCGACAGGGGACCCTACAATGAGCAGTTCTTC; CDR3aa: CASSLDRGPYNEQFF
d_gene: TRBD2; j_gene: TRBJ2-1; v_gene: TRBV24-1; abundance: once; CDR3nt: TGTGCCACCAGTGGTGACCCGCCGGGACTAAAGTTCTTC; CDR3aa: CATSGDPPGLKFF
d_gene: NA; j_gene: TRBJ1-2; v_gene: TRBV28; abundance: NA; CDR3nt: TGTGCCAGCAGTTCCATCGTGGATGGCTACACCTTC; CDR3aa: CASSSIVDGYTF
d_gene: TRBD1; j_gene: TRBJ2-7; v_gene: TRBV6-5; abundance: NA; CDR3nt: TGTGCCAGCAGGGACAGGGCAAGCTACGAGCAGTACTTC; CDR3aa: CASRDRASYEQYF
d_gene: TRBD2; j_gene: TRBJ2-7; v_gene: TRBV18; abundance: NA; CDR3nt: TGTGCCAGCTCGCCCAAGGCTTACGGGGGGACTAGCGGTTCCTACGAGCAGTACTTC; CDR3aa: CASSPKAYGGTSGSYEQYF
d_gene: NA; j_gene: TRBJ1-2; v_gene: TRBV27; abundance: NA; CDR3nt: TGTGCCAGCAGTTTTACGGGCTCTCCTTACTTAAACTATGGCTACACCTTC; CDR3aa: CASSFTGSPYLNYGYTF
d_gene: TRBD1; j_gene: TRBJ1-6; v_gene: TRBV2; abundance: once; CDR3nt: TGTGCCAGCAGCCGGGACAGGTATAATTCACCCCTCCACTTT; CDR3aa: CASSRDRYNSPLHF
d_gene: NA; j_gene: TRBJ1-1; v_gene: TRBV19; abundance: NA; CDR3nt: TGTGCCAGTAGTTTTTCACGAAGGGGCCTTATGAACACTGAAGCTTTCTTT; CDR3aa: CASSFSRRGLMNTEAFF